This record concerns one T cell receptor beta chain sequence. The antigen is undetermined. This CDR3 has 17 amino acids. V dropped 5 bases and J dropped 5; count of bases not matched to a gene: 13. In germline, CDR1 is LNHNV, CDR2 YYDKDF (reference sequence). Using immunoSEQ multiplex PCR, the repertoire was profiled, and TCRdb retains in-frame clones only, with some absent. The sample has some 8,200 clones, approximately 80% seen once. Patient tissue came from resections in Japan or China, 2014–2017. This entry is derived from a study of immune evolution from preneoplasia to lung adenocarcinoma. General study results and limits: Clonality was highest in normal lung, lower in later-stage lesions apparently. Top clone frequencies peaked in normal lung, apparently declining through invasive adenocarcinoma. T cell clonality was higher in KRAS-mutant than EGFR-mutant or wild-type nodules.

Source material: FFPE minimally invasive lung adenocarcinoma tissue. The receptor was derived from a donor older than 65 with lung adenocarcinoma. The rearrangement links TRBV15 to TRBJ2-3; 10 nucleotides line up with TRBD1. CDR3 loop: CATSPRNPGQGRDTQYF. In DNA form, the CDR3 reads TGTGCCACCAGCCCAAGGAACCCGGGACAGGGGAGAGATACGCAGTATTTT.